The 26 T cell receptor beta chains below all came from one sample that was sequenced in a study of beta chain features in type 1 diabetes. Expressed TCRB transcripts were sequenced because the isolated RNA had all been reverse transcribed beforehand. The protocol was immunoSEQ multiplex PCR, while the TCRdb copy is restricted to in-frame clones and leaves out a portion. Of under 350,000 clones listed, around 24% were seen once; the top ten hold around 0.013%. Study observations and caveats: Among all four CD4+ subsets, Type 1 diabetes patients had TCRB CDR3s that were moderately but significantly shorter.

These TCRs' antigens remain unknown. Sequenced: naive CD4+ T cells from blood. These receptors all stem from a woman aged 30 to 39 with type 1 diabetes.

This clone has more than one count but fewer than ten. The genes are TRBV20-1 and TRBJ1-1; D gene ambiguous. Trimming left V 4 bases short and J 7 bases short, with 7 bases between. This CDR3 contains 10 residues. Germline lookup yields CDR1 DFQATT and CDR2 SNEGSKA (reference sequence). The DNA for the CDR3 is TGCAGTGCTACCGGGAATGAAGCTTTCTTT. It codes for CSATGNEAFF.

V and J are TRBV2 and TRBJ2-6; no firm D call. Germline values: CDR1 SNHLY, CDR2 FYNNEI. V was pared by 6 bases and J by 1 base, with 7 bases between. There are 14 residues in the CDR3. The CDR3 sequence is CASSRTSGANVLTF. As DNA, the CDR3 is TGTGCCAGCAGCAGAACATCTGGGGCCAACGTCCTGACTTTC.

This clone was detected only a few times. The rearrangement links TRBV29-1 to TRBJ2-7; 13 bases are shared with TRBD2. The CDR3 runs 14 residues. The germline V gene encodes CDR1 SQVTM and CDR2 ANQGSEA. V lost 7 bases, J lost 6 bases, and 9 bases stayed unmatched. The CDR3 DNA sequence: TGCAGCGAAGGAGGACTAGCGGGAGATGGCGAGCAGTACTTC. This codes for CSEGGLAGDGEQYF.

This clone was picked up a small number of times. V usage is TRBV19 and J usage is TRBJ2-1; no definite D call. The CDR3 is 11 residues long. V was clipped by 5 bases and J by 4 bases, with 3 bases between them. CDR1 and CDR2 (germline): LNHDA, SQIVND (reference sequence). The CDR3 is CASSSYNEQFF. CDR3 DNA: TGTGCCAGTAGTTCTTACAATGAGCAGTTCTTC.

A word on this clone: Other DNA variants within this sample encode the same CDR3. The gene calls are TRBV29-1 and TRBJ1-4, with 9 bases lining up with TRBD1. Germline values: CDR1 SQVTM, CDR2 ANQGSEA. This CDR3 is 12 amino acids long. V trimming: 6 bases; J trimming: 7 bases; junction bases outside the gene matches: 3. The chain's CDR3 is CSVGGQGEKLFF. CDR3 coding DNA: TGCAGCGTGGGGGGACAGGGTGAAAAACTGTTTTTT.

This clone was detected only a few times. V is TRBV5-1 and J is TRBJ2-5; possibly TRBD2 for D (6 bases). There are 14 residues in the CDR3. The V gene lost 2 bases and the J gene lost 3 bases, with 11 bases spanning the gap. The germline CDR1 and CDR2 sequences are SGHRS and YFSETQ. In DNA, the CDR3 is TGCGCCAGCAGCTTCAGCGGGCCAAAAGAGACCCAGTACTTC. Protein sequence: CASSFSGPKETQYF.

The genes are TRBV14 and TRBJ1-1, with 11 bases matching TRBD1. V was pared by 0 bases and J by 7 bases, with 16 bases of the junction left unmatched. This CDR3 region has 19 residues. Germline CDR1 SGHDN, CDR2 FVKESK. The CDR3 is CASSQDKDVDRGRRGEAFF. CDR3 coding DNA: TGTGCCAGCAGCCAAGATAAAGATGTGGACAGGGGGCGTCGGGGTGAAGCTTTCTTT.

CDR3 region: CASSLDAGLTSYEQYF. CDR3 DNA sequence: TGTGCCAGCAGCTTGGACGCGGGGCTCACCTCCTACGAGCAGTACTTC. J is TRBJ2-7 and V is TRBV5-4, with a weak D call TRBD2 (6 bases). The germline CDR1 and CDR2 sequences are SGHNT and YYREEE (reference sequence). V lost 0 bases to trimming and J lost 0 bases, with 13 bases between them. The CDR3 extends over 16 amino acids. Full variable domain (outside the CDR3, taken from reference TRBV5-4 and TRBJ2-7): ETGVTQSPTHLIKTRGQQVTLRCSSQSGHNTVSWYQQALGQGPQFIFQYYREEENGRGNFPPRFSGLQFPNYSSELNVNALELDDSALYLCASSLDAGLTSYEQYFGPGTRLTVT.

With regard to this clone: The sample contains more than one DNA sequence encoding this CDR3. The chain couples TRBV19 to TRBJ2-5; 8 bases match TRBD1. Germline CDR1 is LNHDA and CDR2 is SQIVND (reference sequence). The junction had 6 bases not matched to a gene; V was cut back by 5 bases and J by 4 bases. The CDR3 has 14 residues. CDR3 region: CASSLQGAGETQYF. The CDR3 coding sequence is TGTGCCAGTAGTCTCCAGGGGGCAGGAGAGACCCAGTACTTC.

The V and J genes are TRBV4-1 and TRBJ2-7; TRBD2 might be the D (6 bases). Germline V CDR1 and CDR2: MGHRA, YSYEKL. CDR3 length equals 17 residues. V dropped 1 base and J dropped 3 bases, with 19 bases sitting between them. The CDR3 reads CASSQGHVAGWFYEQYF. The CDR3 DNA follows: TGCGCCAGCAGCCAAGGCCATGTGGCGGGATGGTTCTACGAGCAGTACTTC.

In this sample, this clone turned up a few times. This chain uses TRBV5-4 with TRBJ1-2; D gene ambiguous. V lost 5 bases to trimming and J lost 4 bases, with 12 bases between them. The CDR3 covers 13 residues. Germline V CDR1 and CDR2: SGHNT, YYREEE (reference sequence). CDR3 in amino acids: CASSVRFSYGYTF. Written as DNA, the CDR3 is TGTGCCAGCAGTGTTCGGTTTTCCTATGGCTACACCTTC.

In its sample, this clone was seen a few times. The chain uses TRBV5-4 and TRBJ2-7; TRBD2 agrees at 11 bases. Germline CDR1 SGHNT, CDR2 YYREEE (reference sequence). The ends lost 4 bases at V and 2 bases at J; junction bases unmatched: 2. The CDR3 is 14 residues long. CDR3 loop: CASSEGLAAYEQYF. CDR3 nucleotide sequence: TGTGCCAGCAGCGAGGGACTAGCGGCCTACGAGCAGTACTTC.

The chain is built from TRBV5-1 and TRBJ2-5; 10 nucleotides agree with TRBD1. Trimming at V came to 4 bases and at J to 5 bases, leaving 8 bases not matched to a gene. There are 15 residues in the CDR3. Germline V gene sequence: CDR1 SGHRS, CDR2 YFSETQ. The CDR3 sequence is CASSLPGTGVETQYF. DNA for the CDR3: TGCGCCAGCAGCCTTCCCGGGACAGGGGTCGAGACCCAGTACTTC.

The CDR3 region is CASSLLAGETQYF. The CDR3 bases are TGCGCCAGCAGCTTACTAGCGGGAGAGACCCAGTACTTC. The chain links TRBV5-1 to TRBJ2-5; 9 nucleotides match TRBD2. J lost 4 bases, V lost 2 bases, and 0 bases had no gene match. The germline CDR1 and CDR2 sequences are SGHRS and YFSETQ. The CDR3 contains 13 residues.

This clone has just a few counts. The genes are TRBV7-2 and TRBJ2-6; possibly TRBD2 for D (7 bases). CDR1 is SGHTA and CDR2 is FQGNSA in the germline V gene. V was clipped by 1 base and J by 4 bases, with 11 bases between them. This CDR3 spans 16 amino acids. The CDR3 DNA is TGTGCCAGCAGCTTAGTGGGGGGGCGAGGGGCCAACGTCCTGACTTTC. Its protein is CASSLVGGRGANVLTF. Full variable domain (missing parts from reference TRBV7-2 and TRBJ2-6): GAGVSQSPSNKVTEKGKDVELRCDPISGHTALYWYRQSLGQGLEFLIYFQGNSAPDKSGLPSDRFSAERTGGSVSTLTIQRTQQEDSAVYLCASSLVGGRGANVLTFGAGSRLTVL.

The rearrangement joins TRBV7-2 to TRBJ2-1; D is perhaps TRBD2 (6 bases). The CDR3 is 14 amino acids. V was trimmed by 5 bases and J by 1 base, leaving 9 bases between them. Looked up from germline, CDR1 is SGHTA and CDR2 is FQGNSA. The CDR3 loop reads CASSEDYSYNEQFF. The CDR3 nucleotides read TGTGCCAGCAGCGAGGACTATTCCTACAATGAGCAGTTCTTC.

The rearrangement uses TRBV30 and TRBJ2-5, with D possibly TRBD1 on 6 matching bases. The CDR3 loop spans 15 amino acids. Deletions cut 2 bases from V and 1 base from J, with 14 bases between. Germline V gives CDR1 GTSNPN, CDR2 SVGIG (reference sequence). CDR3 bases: TGTGCCTGGAGTCCCATGGGACACATCCAAGAGACCCAGTACTTC. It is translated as CAWSPMGHIQETQYF.

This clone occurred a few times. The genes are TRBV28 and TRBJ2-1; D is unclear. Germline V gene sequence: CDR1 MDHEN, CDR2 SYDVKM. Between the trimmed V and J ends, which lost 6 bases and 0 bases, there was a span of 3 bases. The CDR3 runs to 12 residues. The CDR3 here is CASRLSYNEQFF. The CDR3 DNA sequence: TGTGCCAGCAGACTCTCCTACAATGAGCAGTTCTTC.

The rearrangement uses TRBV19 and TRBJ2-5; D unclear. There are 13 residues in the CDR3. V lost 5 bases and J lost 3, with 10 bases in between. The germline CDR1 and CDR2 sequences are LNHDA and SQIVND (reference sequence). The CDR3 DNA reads TGTGCCAGTAGTCTTGACAAAGAAGAGACCCAGTACTTC. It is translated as CASSLDKEETQYF.

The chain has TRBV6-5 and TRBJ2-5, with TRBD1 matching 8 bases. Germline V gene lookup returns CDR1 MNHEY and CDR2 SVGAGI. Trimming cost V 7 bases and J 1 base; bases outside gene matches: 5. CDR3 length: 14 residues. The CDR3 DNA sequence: TGTGCCAGCACCCCGACAGGGGTCCAAGAGACCCAGTACTTC. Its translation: CASTPTGVQETQYF.

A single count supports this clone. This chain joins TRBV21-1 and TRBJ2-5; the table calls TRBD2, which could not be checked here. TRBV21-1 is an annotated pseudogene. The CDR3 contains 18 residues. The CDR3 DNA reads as TGTGCCAGCAGCAAAATCCGAGTAGCGGGATTATTTGAAGAGACCCAGTACTTC. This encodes CASSKIRVAGLFEETQYF.

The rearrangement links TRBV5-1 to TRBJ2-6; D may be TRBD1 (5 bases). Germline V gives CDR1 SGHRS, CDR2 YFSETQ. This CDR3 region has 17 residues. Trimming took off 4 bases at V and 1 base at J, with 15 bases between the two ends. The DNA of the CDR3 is TGCGCCAGCAGCGTACTCCCGCCAGGGTCTGGGGCCAACGTCCTGACTTTC. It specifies CASSVLPPGSGANVLTF. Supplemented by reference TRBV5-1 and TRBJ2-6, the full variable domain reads KAGVTQTPRYLIKTRGQQVTLSCSPISGHRSVSWYQQTPGQGLQFLFEYFSETQRNKGNFPGRFSGRQFSNSRSEMNVSTLELGDSALYLCASSVLPPGSGANVLTFGAGSRLTVL.

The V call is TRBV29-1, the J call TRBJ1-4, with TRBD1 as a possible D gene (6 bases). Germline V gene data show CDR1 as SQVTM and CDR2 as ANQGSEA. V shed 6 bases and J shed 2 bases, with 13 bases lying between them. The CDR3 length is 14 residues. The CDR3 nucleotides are TGCAGCGTCGGGACACCGGGGACTAATGAAAAACTGTTTTTT. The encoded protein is CSVGTPGTNEKLFF.

The CDR3 bases are TGTGCCTGGAGCATATATATTACTAGCGGGAGTAACAATGAGCAGTTCTTC. Its protein product is CAWSIYITSGSNNEQFF. The V and J genes are TRBV30 and TRBJ2-1, with 11 bases aligning to TRBD2. Trimming cost V 3 bases and J 5 bases; bases outside gene matches: 12. The germline CDR1 and CDR2 sequences are GTSNPN and SVGIG (reference sequence). The CDR3 spans 17 residues.

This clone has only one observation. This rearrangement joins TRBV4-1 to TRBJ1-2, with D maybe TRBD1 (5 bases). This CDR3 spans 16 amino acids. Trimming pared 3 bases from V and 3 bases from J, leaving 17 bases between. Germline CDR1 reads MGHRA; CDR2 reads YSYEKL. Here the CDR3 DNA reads TGCGCCAGCAGCCACCCGTGGGCAGGGAAGGACTATGGCTACACCTTC. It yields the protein CASSHPWAGKDYGYTF.

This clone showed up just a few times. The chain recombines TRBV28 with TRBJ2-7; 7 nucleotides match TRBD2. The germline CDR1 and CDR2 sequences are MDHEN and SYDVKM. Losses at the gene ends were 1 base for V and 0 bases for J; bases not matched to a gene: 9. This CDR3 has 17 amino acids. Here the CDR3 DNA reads TGTGCCAGCAGTTTATCTAGCGGAGGAGGAGTCTCCTACGAGCAGTACTTC. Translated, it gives CASSLSSGGGVSYEQYF.